This entry concerns a single T cell receptor beta chain. 60 Vbeta and 13 Jbeta primers were used in PCR. The assay was immunoSEQ multiplex PCR, and TCRdb's table has in-frame clones only and misses some. This table has 140,000 or so clones, around four fifths appearing once. Per germline, CDR1 MNHEY and CDR2 SMNVEV (reference sequence). The CDR3 has 12 residues. Trimming left V 6 bases short and J 7 bases short, with 9 bases between. The sample belongs to a study of cytomegalovirus exposure and HLA in healthy donors. The sequence was collected from a woman aged 55-69 years in good health and CMV-seropositive. The chain has TRBV27 and TRBJ1-4; D not resolved. The sequenced material came from PBMCs. The CDR3 nucleotides read TGTGCCAGCAGGTCAGGCCCTGAAAAACTGTTTTTT. Translation: CASRSGPEKLFF. Filled out from reference TRBV27 and TRBJ1-4, the complete variable domain reads EAQVTQNPRYLITVTGKKLTVTCSQNMNHEYMSWYRQDPGLGLRQIYYSMNVEVTDKGDVPEGYKVSRKEKRNFPLILESPSPNQTSLYFCASRSGPEKLFFGSGTQLSVL.